These 28 T cell receptor beta chains were sequenced from one sample in a study of blood T cell repertoires in COVID-19. Method: immunoSEQ multiplex PCR; TCRdb's copy keeps in-frame clones and lacks some. In the table there are approximately 130,000 clones, 60% to 80% of which are singletons. Sequencing input: peripheral blood. The receptor set was obtained from a human donor in a cohort sampled during active COVID-19.

V usage is TRBV7-2 and J usage is TRBJ2-5; 7 nucleotides align to TRBD1. Germline assignment: CDR1 SGHTA and CDR2 FQGNSA. With 4 bases clipped from V and 3 bases from J, the junction kept 5 bases outside the gene matches. The CDR3 runs 14 residues. This CDR3 reads CASSSTGTEETQYF. The CDR3 nucleotides are TGTGCCAGCAGCTCAACCGGGACAGAAGAGACCCAGTACTTC.

This rearrangement joins TRBV11-2 to TRBJ2-7, with D tentatively TRBD1 (6 bases). The CDR3 has 12 residues. The V gene lost 7 bases and the J gene lost 6 bases, with 13 bases spanning the gap. Per the germline V gene, CDR1 is SGHAT and CDR2 is FQNNGV. The CDR3 sequence: CASMLQGGEQYF. The CDR3 DNA sequence: TGTGCCAGCATGCTACAGGGTGGCGAGCAGTACTTC.

This chain connects TRBV9 to TRBJ1-2, with D uncertain. Trimming pared 3 bases from V and 1 base from J, leaving 10 bases between. The CDR3 is 14 amino acids. The germline V gene has CDR1 SGDLS and CDR2 YYNGEE. The CDR3 DNA follows: TGTGCCAGCAGCGGACACAATTTTAACTATGGCTACACCTTC. Translated: CASSGHNFNYGYTF.

This clone was recorded only once. V gene TRBV5-1 combines with J gene TRBJ1-1; 7 nucleotides align to TRBD1. Germline-derived CDR1 and CDR2 are SGHRS and YFSETQ. This CDR3 comprises 14 residues. The V gene end was trimmed by 1 base and the J gene end by 5 bases; junction bases not matched to a gene: 5. The DNA of the CDR3 is TGCGCCAGCAGCTTGTCAGGGGGGCGGACTGAAGCTTTCTTT. It encodes CASSLSGGRTEAFF.

This clone was seen only a few times. The rearrangement links TRBV7-9 to TRBJ1-2, with a weak D call TRBD1 (5 bases). Germline assignment: CDR1 SEHNR and CDR2 FQNEAQ (reference sequence). V was shortened by 8 bases and J by 6 bases, with 16 bases between the two germline ends. The CDR3 consists of 13 residues. The CDR3 DNA reads TGTGCCAGCCACGGCGGGGGTTGGGATGGCTACACCTTC. Translating gives CASHGGGWDGYTF.

V is TRBV19 and J is TRBJ1-5, with D maybe TRBD1 (5 bases). V lost 6 bases and J 1 base, leaving 10 bases between the germline ends. Germline values: CDR1 LNHDA, CDR2 SQIVND (reference sequence). This CDR3 spans 14 amino acids. The CDR3 DNA is TGTGCCAGTAGGAGCGGGGGGAGCAATCAGCCCCAGCATTTT. Translated, it gives CASRSGGSNQPQHF.

The chain has TRBV12-3 or TRBV12-4 and TRBJ2-7, with a weak D call TRBD1 (5 bases). CDR3 size: 13 residues. The V end was cut by 4 bases, the J end by 3 bases, with 10 bases between. The CDR3 DNA sequence: TGTGCCAGCAGTTGGGGCATGTTCTACGAGCAGTACTTC. Translating it yields CASSWGMFYEQYF.

A single count supports this clone. The chain links TRBV11-2 to TRBJ2-7; D uncertain. The CDR3 has 14 residues. Trimming left V 1 base short and J 3 bases short, with 10 bases between. Germline CDR1 SGHAT, CDR2 FQNNGV. CDR3 nucleotide sequence: TGTGCCAGCAGCTTAGTTGAGCCCCTCTACGAGCAGTACTTC. As protein: CASSLVEPLYEQYF. The variable domain in full, completed from reference TRBV11-2 and TRBJ2-7, reads EAGVAQSPRYKIIEKRQSVAFWCNPISGHATLYWYQQILGQGPKLLIQFQNNGVVDDSQLPKDRFSAERLKGVDSTLKIQPAKLEDSAVYLCASSLVEPLYEQYFGPGTRLTVT.

V and J are TRBV7-9 and TRBJ2-7; a possible D gene is TRBD1 (5 bases). Deletions cut 5 bases from V and 4 bases from J, with 12 bases between. The V gene's germline CDR1 is SEHNR and CDR2 FQNEAQ (reference sequence). The CDR3 sequence is 13 residues long. CDR3 sequence reads: CASSPGLEYEQYF. CDR3 DNA: TGTGCCAGCAGCCCAGGGCTGGAGTACGAGCAGTACTTC.

This clone has a single count. Other DNA sequences of this sample code for an identical CDR3. This sequence joins TRBV5-4 and TRBJ2-7, with 9 bases that match TRBD1. Germline CDR1 and CDR2: SGHNT and YYREEE (reference sequence). CDR3 size: 13 residues. The V segment lost 3 bases and the J segment 3 bases; nucleotides outside the gene matches: 1. The CDR3 sequence: CASSSGQGYEQYF. CDR3 nucleotides: TGTGCCAGCAGCTCGGGACAGGGCTACGAGCAGTACTTC.

The chain employs TRBV27 and TRBJ1-2; D not certain. The CDR3 is made up of 14 amino acids. Trimming took 5 bases from V and 1 from J, leaving 11 bases between them. CDR1 is MNHEY and CDR2 is SMNVEV in the germline V gene (reference sequence). The CDR3 spells CASSLDGINYGYTF. CDR3 nucleotide sequence: TGTGCCAGCAGTCTGGACGGGATTAACTATGGCTACACCTTC.

This clone was picked up a small number of times. The CDR3 sequence is CASSPWDSDQPQHF. In DNA, the CDR3 is TGCGCCAGCAGCCCTTGGGACAGCGATCAGCCCCAGCATTTT. The chain combines TRBV5-1 with TRBJ1-5, with TRBD1 matching over 7 bases. From germline, CDR1 is SGHRS and CDR2 YFSETQ. V was clipped by 4 bases and J by 5 bases; unmatched bases: 6. This CDR3 contains 14 residues.

This chain joins TRBV7-9 and TRBJ2-3, with D perhaps matching TRBD2 (6 bases). The CDR3 sequence is 16 residues long. Germline CDR1 and CDR2: SEHNR and FQNEAQ (reference sequence). Trimming removed 5 bases at V and 0 bases at J, with 15 bases between. CDR3 in amino acids: CASSTLTAGSTDTQYF. Here the CDR3 DNA reads TGTGCCAGCAGCACTCTGACAGCGGGTAGCACAGATACGCAGTATTTT.

The chain carries TRBV27 and TRBJ2-7; 9 bases are shared with TRBD1. This CDR3 is built from 15 residues. Germline CDR1 and CDR2: MNHEY and SMNVEV (reference sequence). V was pared by 5 bases and J by 0 bases, with 5 bases of the junction left unmatched. The DNA of the CDR3 is TGTGCCAGCAGTGCACAGGGGGCTATCTCCTACGAGCAGTACTTC. It specifies CASSAQGAISYEQYF.

The chain recombines TRBV6-6 with TRBJ2-5; D uncertain. The CDR3 length is 14 residues. CDR1 and CDR2 (germline): MNHNY, SVGAGI (reference sequence). V was pared by 6 bases and J by 3 bases, with 14 bases between. CDR3 sequence: CASSLMSSEETQYF. CDR3 in DNA: TGTGCCAGCAGCCTCATGAGTTCCGAAGAGACCCAGTACTTC.

The CDR3 DNA is TGTGCCAGCAGTACCGGGACAGGGGGGTACGAGCAGTACTTC. Protein sequence: CASSTGTGGYEQYF. This chain uses TRBV27 with TRBJ2-7; TRBD1 agrees at 11 bases. V lost 5 bases to trimming and J lost 4 bases; unmatched junction nucleotides: 4. Germline assignment: CDR1 MNHEY and CDR2 SMNVEV (reference sequence). The CDR3 covers 14 residues.

The chain combines TRBV14 with TRBJ2-5; 7 bases are a match to TRBD2. CDR1 is SGHDN and CDR2 is FVKESK in the germline V gene. This CDR3 contains 16 residues. V shed 0 bases, J shed 6 bases, and the junction held 10 bases outside the gene matches. The CDR3 bases are TGTGCCAGCAGCCAAGATGCGGGGGTGCCGAGGCAGACCCAGTACTTC. Its translation is CASSQDAGVPRQTQYF.

V gene TRBV5-6 combines with J gene TRBJ1-2, with 8 bases identical to TRBD1. CDR3 length: 13 amino acids. J lost 7 bases, V lost 0 bases, and 2 bases had no gene match. The V gene's germline CDR1 is SGHDT and CDR2 YYEEEE. CDR3 residues: CASSLGQGSGYTF. The CDR3 DNA sequence: TGTGCCAGCAGCTTGGGACAGGGGAGTGGCTACACCTTC.

This clone was counted only a few times. This sequence joins TRBV21-1 and TRBJ1-5; the table's TRBD1 call for D was not verified on the DNA. TRBV21-1 is recorded as a pseudogene. The CDR3 extends over 20 amino acids. This CDR3 reads CASSKVQDKVETTSNQPQHF. The CDR3 DNA sequence: TGTGCCAGCAGCAAAGTTCAGGATAAGGTCGAGACCACTAGCAATCAGCCCCAGCATTTT.

The chain combines TRBV15 with TRBJ2-7; perhaps TRBD2 as D (6 bases). The CDR3 covers 9 residues. V shed 11 bases and J shed 4 bases, with 6 bases lying between them. Germline CDR1 LNHNV, CDR2 YYDKDF (reference sequence). This CDR3 reads CAGGYEQYF. CDR3 in DNA: TGTGCCGGGGGGTACGAGCAGTACTTC.

This clone was seen only a few times. CDR3 DNA: TGTGCCAGCAGTTTAACACAGGCAGGGGAGAATGAAAAACTGTTTTTT. It encodes CASSLTQAGENEKLFF. The V gene is TRBV28, the J gene TRBJ1-4; tentatively, D is TRBD1 (6 bases). The length of the CDR3 is 16 residues. Deletions cut 2 bases from V and 5 bases from J, with 15 bases between. Germline-derived CDR1 and CDR2 are MDHEN and SYDVKM.

This CDR3 is CAWRTSGSFTGELFF. CDR3 sequence (DNA): TGTGCCTGGAGGACTAGCGGGTCCTTCACCGGGGAGCTGTTTTTT. The chain employs TRBV30 and TRBJ2-2; 10 bases are a match to TRBD2. This CDR3 comprises 15 residues. The V and J ends lost 3 bases and 4 bases, in that order; junction bases with no gene match: 5. The germline V gene encodes CDR1 GTSNPN and CDR2 SVGIG (reference sequence).

This clone appeared a single time. The chain combines TRBV5-4 with TRBJ2-5, with 7 bases matching TRBD2. The CDR3 runs to 15 residues. In germline, CDR1 is SGHNT, CDR2 YYREEE (reference sequence). The V gene end was trimmed by 7 bases and the J gene end by 5 bases; junction bases not matched to a gene: 14. The CDR3 spells CASAPGAGVDETQYF. The DNA of the CDR3 is TGTGCCAGCGCCCCTGGCGCGGGAGTGGACGAGACCCAGTACTTC.

The chain joins TRBV28 to TRBJ2-7; 8 nucleotides line up with TRBD1. Germline CDR1 and CDR2: MDHEN and SYDVKM. The CDR3 runs 17 residues. Losses at the gene ends were 1 base for V and 4 bases for J; bases not matched to a gene: 12. Here the CDR3 reads CASSLSYPPGTGYEQYF. The CDR3 coding sequence is TGTGCCAGCAGTTTATCCTACCCCCCTGGGACAGGATACGAGCAGTACTTC. Looking up the rest from reference TRBV28 and TRBJ2-7 gives the full variable domain: DVKVTQSSRYLVKRTGEKVFLECVQDMDHENMFWYRQDPGLGLRLIYFSYDVKMKEKGDIPEGYSVSREKKERFSLILESASTNQTSMYLCASSLSYPPGTGYEQYFGPGTRLTVT.

The V gene is TRBV7-8, the J gene TRBJ2-7; 11 bases fit TRBD2. Germline CDR1 and CDR2: SGHVS and FQNEAQ. Trimming removed 6 bases from V and 3 bases from J; junction bases left unmatched: 7. The CDR3 totals 15 residues. The CDR3 bases are TGTGCCAGCAGTCAGAAGGGGACTAGCGGCTACGAGCAGTACTTC. Amino acid sequence: CASSQKGTSGYEQYF.

The CDR3 region has the DNA TGTGCCAGCAGGGGGGTACAGGGGACGTGTGTTGGCTACACCTTC. The encoded protein is CASRGVQGTCVGYTF. The V call is TRBV21-1, the J call TRBJ1-2; the table's TRBD1 call for D was not verified on the DNA. TRBV21-1 is a documented pseudogene. The CDR3 runs to 15 residues.

The chain joins TRBV6-2 or TRBV6-3 to TRBJ2-3; D is possibly TRBD1 (5 bases). The germline V and J ends were trimmed by 5 bases and 3 bases, with 12 bases remaining between them. Germline values: CDR1 MNHEY, CDR2 SVGEGT. The CDR3 spans 14 residues. The CDR3 DNA reads as TGTGCCAGCAGTGGTTGGACAATGACAGATACGCAGTATTTT. It codes for CASSGWTMTDTQYF.

This clone was counted ten times or more. This chain connects TRBV7-9 to TRBJ2-7; weak D call: TRBD1 (6 bases). V lost 4 bases and J 2 bases, leaving 12 bases between the germline ends. CDR3 size: 14 residues. Germline V lookup: CDR1 SEHNR, CDR2 FQNEAQ (reference sequence). The CDR3 reads CASSSTGNPYEQYF. For the CDR3, the DNA is TGTGCCAGCAGCTCCACAGGGAACCCCTACGAGCAGTACTTC.